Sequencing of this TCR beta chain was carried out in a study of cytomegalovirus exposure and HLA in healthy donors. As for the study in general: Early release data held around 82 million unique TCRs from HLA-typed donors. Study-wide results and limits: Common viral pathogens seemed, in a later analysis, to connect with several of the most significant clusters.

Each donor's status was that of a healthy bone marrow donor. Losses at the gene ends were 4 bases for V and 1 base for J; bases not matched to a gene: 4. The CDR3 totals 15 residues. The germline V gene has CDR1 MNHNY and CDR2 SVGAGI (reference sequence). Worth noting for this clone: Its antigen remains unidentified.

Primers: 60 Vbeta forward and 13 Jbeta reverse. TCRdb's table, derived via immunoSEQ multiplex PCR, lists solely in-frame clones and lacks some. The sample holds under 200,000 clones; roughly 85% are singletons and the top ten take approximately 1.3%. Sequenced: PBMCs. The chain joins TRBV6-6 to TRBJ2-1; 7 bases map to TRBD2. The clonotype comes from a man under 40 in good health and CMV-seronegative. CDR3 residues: CASSLRLASYNEQFF. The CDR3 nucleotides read TGTGCCAGCAGTTTACGACTAGCTTCCTACAATGAGCAGTTCTTC.